This T cell receptor beta chain originates from a study of blood T cells in healthy people across ages. A second 7 to 11 cycle PCR used barcoded and J-beta primers. Each cDNA molecule received a tag from a template-switch adaptor that had 12 random nucleotides. From the 5' RACE reads, TCRdb called clonotypes with MiXCR, one entry per CDR3 protein. The table has about 1.1 million distinct CDR3 sequences, 35% to 40% seen once; the top ten hold approximately 14%. Study-level points and caveats: The authors considered diversity estimates from one million T cells to be underestimates. Naive T cell percentage showed a strong correlation with the diversity of TCR beta.

This clonotype was picked up a small number of times. What it recognizes is unknown. Ten milliliters of peripheral blood were drawn from each donor. The CDR3 spans 15 residues. Germline values: CDR1 SGHTA, CDR2 FQGNSA. V was shortened by 0 bases and J by 8 bases, with 13 bases between the two germline ends. This chain uses TRBV7-2 with TRBJ1-4; D is ambiguous. The clonotype comes from a man between 18 and 29 years old in good health. Material for sequencing was blood. The CDR3 region is CASSLAGGSGEKLFF. The CDR3 DNA follows: TGTGCCAGCAGCTTAGCAGGCGGGTCGGGGGAAAAACTGTTTTTT.